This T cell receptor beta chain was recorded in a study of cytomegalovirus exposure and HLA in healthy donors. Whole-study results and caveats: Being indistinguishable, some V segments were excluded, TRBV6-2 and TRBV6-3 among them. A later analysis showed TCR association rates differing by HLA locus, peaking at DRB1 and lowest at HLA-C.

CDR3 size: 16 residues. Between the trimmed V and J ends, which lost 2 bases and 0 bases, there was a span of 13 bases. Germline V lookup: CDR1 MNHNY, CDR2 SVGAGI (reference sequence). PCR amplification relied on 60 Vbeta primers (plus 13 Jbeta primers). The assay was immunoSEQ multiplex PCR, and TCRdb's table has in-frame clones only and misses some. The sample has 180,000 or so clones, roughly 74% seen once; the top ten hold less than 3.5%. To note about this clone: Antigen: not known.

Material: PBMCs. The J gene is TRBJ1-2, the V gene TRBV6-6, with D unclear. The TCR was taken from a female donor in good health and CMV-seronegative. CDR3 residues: CASSYLWQKSNYGYTF. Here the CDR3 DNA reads TGTGCCAGCAGTTACCTGTGGCAGAAGTCTAACTATGGCTACACCTTC.